This is a list of T cell receptor beta chains from one sample in a study of T-cell memory formation after mild COVID-19. TCRdb processed the 5' RACE reads anew with MiXCR; each CDR3 protein has one entry. The table records 150,000 to 200,000 distinct CDR3 sequences, 16% of them present only once. The sequenced sample consisted of PBMCs or a T cell subset sorted from them (not recorded which). These TCRs come from an adult woman who had mild COVID-19 (a few samples of this study predate the infection). Cell type and time point are not known. Each CDR3 is given with its conserved first and last residue. D genes are given only for firm matches. Clone size, where shown, is once, few, many, or a class for clones that have expanded.

TRBV7-8	-	-	TRBJ1-4	TGTGCCAGCCGACTAGACGCTATTCGGCATCGGGGGCGTTCTAATGAAAAACTGTTTTTT	CASRLDAIRHRGRSNEKLFF
TRBV10-3	TRBD2	-	TRBJ2-5	TGTGCCATCAGCCATTCTAGCGGAACGTACCAAGAGACCCAGTACTTC	CAISHSSGTYQETQYF
TRBV20-1	-	many	TRBJ2-7	TGCAGTGCTAGCCGGTCTGATCCGGAGTCTAGAGACGAGCAGTACTTC	CSASRSDPESRDEQYF
TRBV5-1	TRBD1	few	TRBJ2-7	TGCGCCAGCAGCTTGGTCCCCCGGGACAGGGACTACGAGCAGTACTTC	CASSLVPRDRDYEQYF
TRBV6-5	-	few	TRBJ2-3	TGTGCCAGCAGTTCTCCGGCGGGTTATAGCACAGATACGCAGTATTTT	CASSSPAGYSTDTQYF
TRBV7-8	-	-	TRBJ2-2	TGTGCCAGCAGGCCCACGGGGGCCGGGGAGCTGTTTTTT	CASRPTGAGELFF
TRBV7-9	TRBD1	few	TRBJ1-6	TGTGCCAGCAGCTTAGAGTTTACTGCGGGACAGGGGAATTCACCCCTCCACTTT	CASSLEFTAGQGNSPLHF
TRBV4-2	TRBD2	few	TRBJ2-1	TGTGCCAGCAGCCCAAGGACTAGCGGACTACGGAATGAGCAGTTCTTC	CASSPRTSGLRNEQFF
TRBV4-3	-	few	TRBJ1-2	TGCGCCAGCAGCTCGGAGACTAACTATGGCTACACCTTC	CASSSETNYGYTF
TRBV11-2	-	few	TRBJ2-7	TGTGCCAGCAGCTTGTCGGAGGGGGCTGTCTACGAGCAGTACTTC	CASSLSEGAVYEQYF
TRBV18	-	few	TRBJ2-7	TGTGCCAGCTCACCCCTCAGGGCTCCAAGCTCCTACGAGCAGTACTTC	CASSPLRAPSSYEQYF
TRBV7-9	-	-	TRBJ2-7	TGTGCCAGCAGTGGCGGGAACTACGAGCAGTACTTC	CASSGGNYEQYF
TRBV12-3/TRBV12-4	TRBD1	-	TRBJ1-5	TGTGCCAGCAGTCAGGGGGTTCAGCCCCAGCATTTT	CASSQGVQPQHF
TRBV6-2/TRBV6-3	TRBD1	few	TRBJ1-1	TGTGCCAGCAGACAGGGGTCGCTCACTGAAGCTTTCTTT	CASRQGSLTEAFF
TRBV4-3	-	few	TRBJ2-7	TGCGCCAGCAGCCAAGAGGGGGGCTACGAGCAGTACTTC	CASSQEGGYEQYF
TRBV20-1	TRBD1	few	TRBJ2-7	TGCAGTGCAACCAGGGACAGGTCCCCCTACGAGCAGTACTTC	CSATRDRSPYEQYF
TRBV20-1	TRBD2	few	TRBJ2-7	TGCAGTGCTAGTCCCAGCGGGGGCACCTACGAGCAGTACTTC	CSASPSGGTYEQYF
TRBV9	-	few	TRBJ2-7	TGTGCCAGCAGCCCCCGGGAGACCTATTACTCTCCAAGCGAGCAGTACTTC	CASSPRETYYSPSEQYF
TRBV5-1	-	few	TRBJ2-2	TGCGCCAGCAGCTTGGCCCTTGTTGGGAACACCGGGGAGCTGTTTTTT	CASSLALVGNTGELFF
TRBV19	-	-	TRBJ2-5	TGTGCCAGTAGTATTAGAGGGTCGGGGCTACAAGAGACCCAGTACTTC	CASSIRGSGLQETQYF
TRBV4-1	-	-	TRBJ2-5	TGCGCCAGCAGCCCGAGCGGGTCCCCAGGGCAAGAGACCCAGTACTTC	CASSPSGSPGQETQYF
TRBV7-6	-	-	TRBJ2-5	TGTGCCAGCAGGGAAGTACAGGGAAAGCAAGAGACCCAGTACTTC	CASREVQGKQETQYF
TRBV6-2/TRBV6-3	-	-	TRBJ2-7	TGTGCCAGCAGTTATGGCAGGGACACCTACGAGCAGTACTTC	CASSYGRDTYEQYF
TRBV6-6	-	-	TRBJ2-7	TGTGCCAGCAGTTACGGTCCCGCTAAAGCCTACTTCACCTACGAGCAGTACTTC	CASSYGPAKAYFTYEQYF
TRBV24-1	TRBD2	many	TRBJ2-1	TGTGCCACCAGTCCGGCGGGGGGGCCCTCCTCCTACAATGAGCAGTTCTTC	CATSPAGGPSSYNEQFF
TRBV12-3/TRBV12-4	-	many	TRBJ2-5	TGTGCCAGCAGTTTGTCGGGGGGCAAAGAGACCCAGTACTTC	CASSLSGGKETQYF
TRBV18	-	-	TRBJ2-5	TGTGCCAGCTCACCACATCCTCAAGAGACCCAGTACTTC	CASSPHPQETQYF
TRBV6-5	-	-	TRBJ2-1	TGTGCCAGCAGTTACAGGCAGGGGTTGAGCGGCAATGAGCAGTTCTTC	CASSYRQGLSGNEQFF
TRBV7-3	TRBD2	many	TRBJ2-7	TGTGCCAGCAGCTTAGCAACTAGCGGGAGGCACGAGCAGTACTTC	CASSLATSGRHEQYF
TRBV12-3/TRBV12-4	-	-	TRBJ2-3	TGTGCCAGCAGTTTCTTAGGCAGGGGAAGCACAGATACGCAGTATTTT	CASSFLGRGSTDTQYF
TRBV9	-	-	TRBJ1-2	TGTGCCAGCAGCGTAGGCGAAGCCATTAATGACTATGGCTACACCTTC	CASSVGEAINDYGYTF
TRBV7-9	TRBD2	-	TRBJ2-2	TGTGCCAGCAGCCGTAGCGGGGGCCCAGGGGAGCTGTTTTTT	CASSRSGGPGELFF
TRBV5-1	-	-	TRBJ1-2	TGCGCCAGCAGCCCTCAGGAGGGGTCCTATGGCTACACCTTC	CASSPQEGSYGYTF
TRBV29-1	TRBD1	-	TRBJ1-1	TGCAGCGTTGGGGCTTACAGGGGGGAGACTGAAGCTTTCTTT	CSVGAYRGETEAFF
TRBV20-1	-	few	TRBJ2-7	TGCAGTGCTAGTCAGGGGATGTACGAGCAGTACTTC	CSASQGMYEQYF
TRBV7-9	-	-	TRBJ2-7	TGTGCCACCCCAAGTGGGCAGCATTACGAGCAGTACTTC	CATPSGQHYEQYF
TRBV3-1	-	few	TRBJ2-3	TGTGCCAGCAGCCAAGTCATCCGGGATACGCAGTATTTT	CASSQVIRDTQYF
TRBV20-1	TRBD1	few	TRBJ1-3	TGCAGTGCACCTTTATTGGGACAGATGCACTCTGGAAACACCATATATTTT	CSAPLLGQMHSGNTIYF
TRBV7-6	TRBD2	-	TRBJ2-3	TGTGCCAGCAGTCAGAGACTAGCGGGAGGAACAGATACGCAGTATTTT	CASSQRLAGGTDTQYF
TRBV12-3/TRBV12-4	-	few	TRBJ2-2	TGTGCCAGCAGAGAATTACAGAACACCGGGGAGCTGTTTTTT	CASRELQNTGELFF
TRBV5-5	TRBD2	few	TRBJ2-2	TGTGCCAGCACCCTGGGGGGGAGCGGCACCGGGGAGCTGTTTTTT	CASTLGGSGTGELFF
TRBV6-5	-	-	TRBJ2-1	TGTGCCAGCAGTTCGACTTTATCGGGGCATGAGCAGTTCTTC	CASSSTLSGHEQFF
TRBV7-2	TRBD2	few	TRBJ2-2	TGTGCCAGCAGCCCCCCCAGCGGGAGGATTGCCGGGGAGCTGTTTTTT	CASSPPSGRIAGELFF
TRBV7-2	-	-	TRBJ2-5	TGTGCCAGCAGCTTCGGCAGGGGGGTCCAAGAGACCCAGTACTTC	CASSFGRGVQETQYF
TRBV12-3/TRBV12-4	-	-	TRBJ2-7	TGTGCCAGCAGATCCGATGGGGGGCTTTACGAGCAGTACTTC	CASRSDGGLYEQYF
TRBV4-1	TRBD2	-	TRBJ2-5	TGCGCCAGCAGCCAGTCGAGCGGGGGGTCGGAGACCCAGTACTTC	CASSQSSGGSETQYF
TRBV7-2	TRBD1	few	TRBJ2-1	TGTGCCAGCAGCTTAGTGGCAGGGGGCCCCTACAATGAGCAGTTCTTC	CASSLVAGGPYNEQFF
TRBV7-6	TRBD1	few	TRBJ2-1	TGTGCCAGCAGCTTAGCGCGGGACAGGGGGAGGAGTGAGCAGTTCTTC	CASSLARDRGRSEQFF
TRBV5-6	-	-	TRBJ1-6	TGTGCCAGCAGCTCCTACAGGGAGATGAGTTCACCCCTCCACTTT	CASSSYREMSSPLHF
TRBV4-1	TRBD2	few	TRBJ2-5	TGCGCCAGCAGCCAAGTTCTAGCGGGCGGAGGTCCAGAGACCCAGTACTTC	CASSQVLAGGGPETQYF
TRBV7-2	TRBD2	few	TRBJ2-3	TGTGCCAGCAGCGCCCCTAGCGGGAGCACAGATACGCAGTATTTT	CASSAPSGSTDTQYF
TRBV21-1	-	-	TRBJ2-1	TGTGCCAGCAGCAAAGCATGGGACAATGAGCAGTTCTTC	CASSKAWDNEQFF